This TCR beta chain comes out of a study of cytomegalovirus exposure and HLA in healthy donors. Study findings and constraints: What a later analysis showed was that several of the most significant clusters appeared linked to common viral pathogens. An analysis that was carried out later associated 15,000 to 20,000 TCR beta sequences with HLA alleles at 0.05 false discovery rate. Most TCR sequences showed up rarely, but some public TCRs showed up in many donors. Later work showed greater clonal expansion in HLA-associated TCR beta chains than in equally common others.

The PCR employed 60 Vbeta primers together with 13 Jbeta primers. Libraries were prepared by immunoSEQ multiplex PCR; TCRdb keeps only in-frame clonotypes and omits some of them. The sample totals around 200,000 clones. In germline, CDR1 is MNHEY, CDR2 SVGAGI. V was trimmed by 6 bases and J by 7 bases, leaving 19 bases between them. This CDR3 is built from 15 residues. As concerns this clone: Its antigen is as yet unknown.

The J gene is TRBJ2-1, the V gene TRBV6-5, with a possible D match to TRBD2 (6 bases). This TCR derives from a girl aged 2-10 years in good health and CMV-seropositive. The material sequenced was PBMCs. The CDR3 loop reads CASRLYGSLPNEQFF. For the CDR3, the DNA is TGTGCCAGCAGGTTATACGGGAGTCTCCCAAATGAGCAGTTCTTC.